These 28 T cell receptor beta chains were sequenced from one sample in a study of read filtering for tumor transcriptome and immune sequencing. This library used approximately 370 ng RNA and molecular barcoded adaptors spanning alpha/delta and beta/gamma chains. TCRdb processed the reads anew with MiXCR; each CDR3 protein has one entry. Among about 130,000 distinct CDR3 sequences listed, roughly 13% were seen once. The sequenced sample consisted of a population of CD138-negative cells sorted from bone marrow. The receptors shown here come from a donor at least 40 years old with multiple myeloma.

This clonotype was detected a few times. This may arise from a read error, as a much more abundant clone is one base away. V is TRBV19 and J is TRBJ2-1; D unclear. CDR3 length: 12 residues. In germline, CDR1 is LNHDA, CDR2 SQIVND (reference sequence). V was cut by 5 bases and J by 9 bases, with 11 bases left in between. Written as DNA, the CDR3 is TGTGCCAGTAGTGCTCCTATTGGTGAGCAGTTCTTC. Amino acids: CASSAPIGEQFF.

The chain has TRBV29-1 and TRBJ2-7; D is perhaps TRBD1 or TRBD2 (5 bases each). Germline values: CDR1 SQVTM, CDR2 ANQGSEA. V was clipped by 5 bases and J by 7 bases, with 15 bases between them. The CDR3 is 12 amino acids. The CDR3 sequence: CSVTKFEGEQYF. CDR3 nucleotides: TGCAGCGTTACGAAATTCGAGGGGGAGCAGTACTTC.

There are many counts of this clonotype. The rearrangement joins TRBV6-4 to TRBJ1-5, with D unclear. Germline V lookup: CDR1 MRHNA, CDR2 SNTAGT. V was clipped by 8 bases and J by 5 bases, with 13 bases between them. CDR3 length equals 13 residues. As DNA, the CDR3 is TGTGCCAGCGGTTGGGGAACCCATCAGCCCCAGCATTTT. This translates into CASGWGTHQPQHF.

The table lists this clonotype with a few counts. The CDR3 protein is CASIPGRNNEQFF. CDR3 bases: TGTGCCAGCATCCCAGGAAGGAACAATGAGCAGTTCTTC. The chain couples TRBV11-2 to TRBJ2-1, with unresolved D. The ends were cut back, 7 bases at V and 5 bases at J, with 12 bases in the middle. The CDR3 has 13 amino acids. From germline, CDR1 is SGHAT and CDR2 FQNNGV.

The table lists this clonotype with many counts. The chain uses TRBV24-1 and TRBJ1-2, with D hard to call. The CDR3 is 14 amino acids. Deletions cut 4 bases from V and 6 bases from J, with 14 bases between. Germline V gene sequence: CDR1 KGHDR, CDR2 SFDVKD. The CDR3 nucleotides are TGTGCCACCAGTGAAGAGACTGCCGTCGATGGCTACACCTTC. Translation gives CATSEETAVDGYTF.

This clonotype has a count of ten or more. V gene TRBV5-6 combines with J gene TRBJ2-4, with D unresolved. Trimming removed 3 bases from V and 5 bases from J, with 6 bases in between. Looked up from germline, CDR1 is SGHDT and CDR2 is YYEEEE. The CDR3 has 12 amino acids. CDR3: CASSSDQNIQYF. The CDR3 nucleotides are TGTGCCAGCAGCTCCGACCAAAACATTCAGTACTTC.

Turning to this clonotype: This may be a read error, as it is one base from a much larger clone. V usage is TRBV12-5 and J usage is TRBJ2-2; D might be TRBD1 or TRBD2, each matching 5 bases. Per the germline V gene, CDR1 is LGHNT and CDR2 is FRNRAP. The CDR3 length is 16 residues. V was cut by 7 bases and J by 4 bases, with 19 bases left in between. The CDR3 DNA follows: TGTGCTAGTGATGACAGAGCAAACCGGGGCACCGGGGAGCTGTTTTTT. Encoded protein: CASDDRANRGTGELFF.

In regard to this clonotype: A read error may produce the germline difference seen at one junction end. CDR3 protein: CASSELGGGEQLF. CDR3 nucleotide sequence: TGTGCCAGCAGTGAATTGGGGGGCGGTGAGCAGCTCTTC. The V and J genes are TRBV6-1 and TRBJ2-1; D possibly matches TRBD1 or TRBD2 (6 bases each). CDR1 is MNHNS, CDR2 SASEGT, per germline. The CDR3 is 13 residues long.

The CDR3 sequence: CASSVTGQTYNEQFF. The CDR3 bases are TGTGCCAGCAGCGTGACGGGACAGACCTACAATGAGCAGTTCTTC. The gene calls are TRBV9 and TRBJ2-1; 7 bases map to TRBD1. Trimming at V came to 2 bases and at J to 2 bases, leaving 4 bases not matched to a gene. The CDR3 has 15 amino acids. Germline CDR1 and CDR2: SGDLS and YYNGEE.

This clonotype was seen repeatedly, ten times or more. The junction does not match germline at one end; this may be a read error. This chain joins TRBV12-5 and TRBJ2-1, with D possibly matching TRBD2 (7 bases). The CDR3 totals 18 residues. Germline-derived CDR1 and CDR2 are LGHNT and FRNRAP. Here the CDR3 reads CASGLVRGGADGYNEQSF. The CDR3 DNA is TGTGCTAGTGGTTTGGTAAGGGGGGGGGCAGATGGGTACAATGAGCAGTCCTTC.

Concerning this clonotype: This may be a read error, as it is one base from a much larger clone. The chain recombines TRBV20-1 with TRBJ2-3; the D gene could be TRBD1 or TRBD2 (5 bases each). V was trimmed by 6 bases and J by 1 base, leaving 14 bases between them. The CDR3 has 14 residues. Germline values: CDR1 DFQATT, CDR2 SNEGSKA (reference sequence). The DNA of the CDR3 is TGCAGTGCCAGGATAGAGGGGCGCACAGATACGCAGTATTTT. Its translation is CSARIEGRTDTQYF.

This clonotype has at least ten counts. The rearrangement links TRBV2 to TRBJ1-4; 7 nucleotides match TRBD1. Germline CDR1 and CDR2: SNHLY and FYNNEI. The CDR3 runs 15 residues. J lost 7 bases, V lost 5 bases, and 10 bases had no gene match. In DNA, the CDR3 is TGTGCCAGCAGTTCGGCTACAGGGGCAGCTGAAAAACTGTTTTTT. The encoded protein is CASSSATGAAEKLFF. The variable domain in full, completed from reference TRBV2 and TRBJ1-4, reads EPEVTQTPSHQVTQMGQEVILRCVPISNHLYFYWYRQILGQKVEFLVSFYNNEISEKSEIFDDQFSVERPDGSNFTLKIRSTKLEDSAMYFCASSSATGAAEKLFFGSGTQLSVL.

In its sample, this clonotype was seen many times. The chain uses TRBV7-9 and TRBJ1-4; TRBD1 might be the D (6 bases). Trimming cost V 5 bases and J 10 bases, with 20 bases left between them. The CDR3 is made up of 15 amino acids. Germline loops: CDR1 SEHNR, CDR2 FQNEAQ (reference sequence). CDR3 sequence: CASSPTGTSLLKLFF. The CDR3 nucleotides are TGTGCCAGCAGCCCAACCGGGACATCCTTATTAAAACTGTTTTTT.

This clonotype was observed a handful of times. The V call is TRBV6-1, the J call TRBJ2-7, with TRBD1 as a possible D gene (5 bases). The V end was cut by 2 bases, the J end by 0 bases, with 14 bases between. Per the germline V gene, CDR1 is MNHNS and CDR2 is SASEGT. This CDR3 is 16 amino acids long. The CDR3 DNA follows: TGTGCCAGCAGTGAAAGGGGCCTAGGGTCCTCCTACGAGCAGTACTTC. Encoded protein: CASSERGLGSSYEQYF.

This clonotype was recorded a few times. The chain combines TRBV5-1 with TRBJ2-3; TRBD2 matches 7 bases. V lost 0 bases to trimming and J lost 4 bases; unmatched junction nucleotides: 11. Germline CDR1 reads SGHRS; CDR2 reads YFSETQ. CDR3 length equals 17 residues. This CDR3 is CASSLEPPSGIADTQYF. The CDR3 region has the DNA TGCGCCAGCAGCTTGGAACCCCCCAGCGGGATCGCAGATACGCAGTATTTT.

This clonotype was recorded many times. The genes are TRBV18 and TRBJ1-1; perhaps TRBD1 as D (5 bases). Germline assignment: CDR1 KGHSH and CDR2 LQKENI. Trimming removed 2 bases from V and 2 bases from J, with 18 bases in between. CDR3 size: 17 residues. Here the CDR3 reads CASSPYLNEQGNTEAFF. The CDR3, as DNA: TGTGCCAGCTCACCATACTTAAATGAGCAGGGAAACACTGAAGCTTTCTTT.

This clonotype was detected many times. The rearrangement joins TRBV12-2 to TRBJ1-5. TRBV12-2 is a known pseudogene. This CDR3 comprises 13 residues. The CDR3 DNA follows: TGTGCAAGTCGCTTACGGGGTTCTCAGCCCCAGCATTTT. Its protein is CASRLRGSQPQHF.

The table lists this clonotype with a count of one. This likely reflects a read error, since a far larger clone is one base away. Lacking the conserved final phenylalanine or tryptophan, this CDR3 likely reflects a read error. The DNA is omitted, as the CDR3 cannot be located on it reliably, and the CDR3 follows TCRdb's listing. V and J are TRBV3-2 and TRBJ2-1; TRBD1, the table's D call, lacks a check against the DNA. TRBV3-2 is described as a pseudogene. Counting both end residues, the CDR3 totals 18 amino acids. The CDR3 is CASSGRKGYGSSYNEQFS.

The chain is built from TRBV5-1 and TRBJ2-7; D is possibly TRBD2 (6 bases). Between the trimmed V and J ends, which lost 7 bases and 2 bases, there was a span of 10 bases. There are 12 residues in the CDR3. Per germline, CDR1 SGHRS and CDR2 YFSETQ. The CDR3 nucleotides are TGCGCCAGCGGGACTGGCACCTACGAGCAGTACTTC. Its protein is CASGTGTYEQYF.

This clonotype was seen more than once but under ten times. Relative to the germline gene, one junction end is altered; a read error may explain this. DNA of the CDR3: TGTGCCAGCAGCTCAAGACAGGGGGGCCCAGATACGCTGTATTTT. Encoded protein: CASSSRQGGPDTLYF. The chain uses TRBV11-2 and TRBJ1-4, with 9 bases identical to TRBD1. The germline CDR1 and CDR2 sequences are SGHAT and FQNNGV. The CDR3 is made up of 15 amino acids.

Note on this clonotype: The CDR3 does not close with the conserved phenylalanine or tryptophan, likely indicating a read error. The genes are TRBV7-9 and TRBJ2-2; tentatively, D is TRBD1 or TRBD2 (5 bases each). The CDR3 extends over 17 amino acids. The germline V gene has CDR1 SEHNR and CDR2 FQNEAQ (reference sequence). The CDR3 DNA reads TGCGCCAGCAGCTTAGGAGCTACGGGGCCGAACACCGGGGAGCTGTTTGTT. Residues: CASSLGATGPNTGELFV.

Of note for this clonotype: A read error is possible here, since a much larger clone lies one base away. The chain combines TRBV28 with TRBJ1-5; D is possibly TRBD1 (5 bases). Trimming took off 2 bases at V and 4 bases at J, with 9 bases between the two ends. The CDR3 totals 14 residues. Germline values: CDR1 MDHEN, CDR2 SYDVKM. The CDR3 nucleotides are TGTGCCAGCAGTTTACTCCGGGGGAATCAGCCCCAGCATTTT. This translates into CASSLLRGNQPQHF. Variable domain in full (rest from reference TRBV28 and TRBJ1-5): DVKVTQSSRYLVKRTGEKVFLECVQDMDHENMFWYRQDPGLGLRLIYFSYDVKMKEKGDIPEGYSVSREKKERFSLILESASTNQTSMYLCASSLLRGNQPQHFGDGTRLSIL.

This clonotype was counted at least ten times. The CDR3 region is CASSQGASNQPQHF. CDR3 sequence (DNA): TGTGCCAGCAGCCAGGGGGCGAGCAATCAGCCCCAGCATTTT. This sequence joins TRBV25-1 and TRBJ1-5, with 8 nucleotides matching TRBD1. This CDR3 is 14 amino acids long. Losses at the gene ends were 6 bases for V and 1 base for J; bases not matched to a gene: 2. Looked up from germline, CDR1 is MGHDK and CDR2 is SYGVNS.

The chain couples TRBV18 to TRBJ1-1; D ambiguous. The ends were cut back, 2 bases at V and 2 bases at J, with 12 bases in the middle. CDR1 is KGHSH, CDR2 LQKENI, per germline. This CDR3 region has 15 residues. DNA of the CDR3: TGTGCCAGCTCACCAAACGAACTACGCAACACTGAAGCTTTCTTT. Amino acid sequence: CASSPNELRNTEAFF.

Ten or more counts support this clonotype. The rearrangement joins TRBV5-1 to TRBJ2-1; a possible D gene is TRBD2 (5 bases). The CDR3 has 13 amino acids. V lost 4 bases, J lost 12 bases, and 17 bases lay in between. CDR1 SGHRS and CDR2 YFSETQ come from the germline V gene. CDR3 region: CASSPDSTPLQFF. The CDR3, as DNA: TGCGCCAGCAGCCCGGACTCCACACCATTGCAGTTCTTC.

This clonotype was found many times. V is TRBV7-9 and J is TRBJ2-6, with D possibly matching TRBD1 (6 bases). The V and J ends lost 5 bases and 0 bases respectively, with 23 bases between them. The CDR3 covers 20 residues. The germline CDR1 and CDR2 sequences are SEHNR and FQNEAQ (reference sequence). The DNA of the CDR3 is TGTGCCAGCAGCAACGTGCTGGGGGCCCAAGTTAGCTCTGGGGCCAACGTCCTGACTTTC. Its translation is CASSNVLGAQVSSGANVLTF.

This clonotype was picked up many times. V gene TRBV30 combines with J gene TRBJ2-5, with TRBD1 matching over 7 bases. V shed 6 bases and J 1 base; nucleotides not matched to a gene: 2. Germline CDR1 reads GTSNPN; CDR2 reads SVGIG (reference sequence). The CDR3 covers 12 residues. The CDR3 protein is CACRDSQETQYF. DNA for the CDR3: TGTGCCTGTCGGGACAGCCAAGAGACCCAGTACTTC.

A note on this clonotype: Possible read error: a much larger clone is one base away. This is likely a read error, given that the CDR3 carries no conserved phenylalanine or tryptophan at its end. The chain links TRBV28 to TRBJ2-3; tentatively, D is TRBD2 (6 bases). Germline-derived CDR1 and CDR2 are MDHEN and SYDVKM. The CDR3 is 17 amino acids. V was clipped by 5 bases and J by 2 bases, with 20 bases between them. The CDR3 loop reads CASSLYPGTEITDTQYS. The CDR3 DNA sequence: TGTGCCAGCAGTCTGTACCCCGGGACTGAAATCACAGATACGCAGTATTCT.